Each of the 6 T cell receptor beta chains below was sequenced from the same sample in a study of CD8+CD57+ T cells in acquired aplastic anemia. Both TCR beta VDJ combination and CDR3 sequence profiling were carried out. Genomic DNA was the template for this profiling. TCRdb redid the calling of the reads with MiXCR, one entry per CDR3 protein. The sample has under 250,000 distinct CDR3 sequences, about 37% seen once. The sample was sorted CD4+, CD8+, or CD8+CD57+ T cells (not recorded which) from PBMCs. The receptors stem from a human donor in good health, serving as a control.

V and J are TRBV12-5 and TRBJ1-6, with D possibly TRBD1 on 5 matching bases. Germline V lookup: CDR1 LGHNT, CDR2 FRNRAP. The V gene lost 6 bases and the J gene lost 7 bases, with 13 bases spanning the gap. This CDR3 contains 14 residues. DNA for the CDR3: TGTGCTAGTGGCTGGGGGGGGTACAATTCACCCCTCCACTTT. Protein: CASGWGGYNSPLHF.

This clonotype was counted at least ten times. The rearrangement links TRBV12-3 or TRBV12-4 to TRBJ2-6; D possibly corresponds to TRBD1 (5 bases). Trimming took off 5 bases at V and 1 base at J, with 9 bases between the two ends. The CDR3 consists of 15 residues. The CDR3 sequence is CASSPPGSGANVLTF. As DNA, the CDR3 is TGTGCCAGCAGTCCCCCAGGGTCTGGGGCCAACGTCCTGACTTTC.

This clonotype occurred a few times. The CDR3 bases are TGTGCCAGCAGCGATACAGGGAACGATCAGCCCCAGCATTTT. This encodes CASSDTGNDQPQHF. The chain combines TRBV11-2 with TRBJ1-5, with D tentatively TRBD1 (6 bases). The germline V gene encodes CDR1 SGHAT and CDR2 FQNNGV. V lost 5 bases and J lost 5, with 13 bases in between. The CDR3 is 14 amino acids.

This clonotype occurred once. The rearrangement uses TRBV2 and TRBJ1-2; D is uncertain. Per the germline V gene, CDR1 is SNHLY and CDR2 is FYNNEI. This CDR3 has 10 amino acids. Trimming removed 7 bases from V and 4 bases from J, with 4 bases in between. CDR3 nucleotide sequence: TGTGCCAGCACGGGCTATGGCTACACCTTC. The encoded protein is CASTGYGYTF.

This clonotype was recorded at least ten times. The chain recombines TRBV4-2 with TRBJ1-6; D is unclear. The germline V and J ends were trimmed by 4 bases and 6 bases, with 13 bases remaining between them. Germline lookup yields CDR1 LGHNA and CDR2 YNFKEQ. This CDR3 is 15 amino acids long. For the CDR3, the DNA is TGTGCCAGCAGCCGTATAGGGCAAACTAATTCACCCCTCCACTTT. Its protein product is CASSRIGQTNSPLHF.

The J gene is TRBJ2-7, the V gene TRBV19; D not resolved. Trimming removed 4 bases at V and 2 bases at J, with 12 bases between. The CDR3 sequence is 14 residues long. Germline lookup yields CDR1 LNHDA and CDR2 SQIVND (reference sequence). The CDR3 here is CASSTAADTYEQYF. In nucleotides, the CDR3 is TGTGCCAGTAGTACGGCGGCGGATACCTACGAGCAGTACTTC.